The 19 T cell receptor beta chains listed next were all sequenced from one sample in a study of shared clonotypes between healthy human individuals. Generated by immunoSEQ multiplex PCR, the TCRdb table keeps only in-frame clones and is missing some. The repertoire consists of approximately 1,500,000 clones, with roughly 96% occurring once and the leading ten covering about 1.2%. Specimen: naive CD4+ T cells sorted from blood. Subset defined: CD45RA+ positively selected. These receptors all come from a young man in good health.

The chain carries TRBV2 and TRBJ2-7, with D possibly TRBD1 on 5 matching bases. Deletions cut 6 bases from V and 4 bases from J, with 7 bases between. Per the germline V gene, CDR1 is SNHLY and CDR2 is FYNNEI. CDR3 length: 11 residues. The CDR3 coding sequence is TGTGCCAGCAGGGACAAATACGAGCAGTACTTC. Its translation: CASRDKYEQYF. Supplemented by reference TRBV2 and TRBJ2-7, the full variable domain reads EPEVTQTPSHQVTQMGQEVILRCVPISNHLYFYWYRQILGQKVEFLVSFYNNEISEKSEIFDDQFSVERPDGSNFTLKIRSTKLEDSAMYFCASRDKYEQYFGPGTRLTVT.

The gene calls are TRBV19 and TRBJ2-5, with 9 bases fitting TRBD2. With V trimmed by 3 bases and J by 3 bases, 2 bases remained unmatched. CDR3 length: 14 amino acids. Germline-derived CDR1 and CDR2 are LNHDA and SQIVND (reference sequence). CDR3 protein: CASSIASGKETQYF. In nucleotides, the CDR3 is TGTGCCAGTAGTATTGCTAGCGGGAAAGAGACCCAGTACTTC.

The chain couples TRBV10-2 to TRBJ1-2, with D hard to call. Germline CDR1 is WSHSY and CDR2 is SAAADI. The CDR3 totals 14 residues. V lost 1 base, J lost 4 bases, and 10 bases lay in between. The CDR3 region has the DNA TGCGCCAGCAGTGAGTACTCCCTTGGCTATGGCTACACCTTC. This sequence encodes CASSEYSLGYGYTF.

J is TRBJ2-3 and V is TRBV5-4; 13 bases agree with TRBD2. V shed 2 bases and J 5 bases; nucleotides not matched to a gene: 5. The CDR3 sequence is 16 residues long. Per germline, CDR1 SGHNT and CDR2 YYREEE (reference sequence). The CDR3 DNA sequence: TGTGCCAGCAGCTTTGGACTAGCGGGAGTAGGAGATACGCAGTATTTT. It translates to CASSFGLAGVGDTQYF.

With regard to this clone: Other DNA sequences in this specimen translate into the identical CDR3. The chain is built from TRBV7-2 and TRBJ2-2; no firm D call. The germline CDR1 and CDR2 sequences are SGHTA and FQGNSA. CDR3 length: 12 residues. Trimming shortened V by 5 bases and J by 2 bases, and 3 bases separated the two germline ends. The CDR3 nucleotides are TGTGCCAGCAGCCGAAACACCGGGGAGCTGTTTTTT. Its protein is CASSRNTGELFF.

This chain connects TRBV5-4 to TRBJ2-5; weak D call: TRBD1 (5 bases). V gave up 0 bases and J gave up 1 base, with 13 bases separating them. CDR1 SGHNT and CDR2 YYREEE come from the germline V gene (reference sequence). The CDR3 runs 16 residues. DNA of the CDR3: TGTGCCAGCAGCTTGGCCCAGGGCAGAAGCCAAGAGACCCAGTACTTC. It is translated as CASSLAQGRSQETQYF.

This clone showed up just once. CDR3 bases: TGTGCCAGCAGCCCCGGGACGTCAAGCTCCTACAATGAGCAGTTCTTC. Its translation is CASSPGTSSSYNEQFF. This chain joins TRBV5-4 and TRBJ2-1; the D gene could be TRBD1 or TRBD2 (5 bases each). V lost 4 bases, J lost 0 bases, and 14 bases lay in between. This CDR3 comprises 16 residues. CDR1 SGHNT and CDR2 YYREEE come from the germline V gene (reference sequence). The variable domain in full, completed from reference TRBV5-4 and TRBJ2-1, reads ETGVTQSPTHLIKTRGQQVTLRCSSQSGHNTVSWYQQALGQGPQFIFQYYREEENGRGNFPPRFSGLQFPNYSSELNVNALELDDSALYLCASSPGTSSSYNEQFFGPGTRLTVL.

The rearrangement uses TRBV7-3 and TRBJ2-1; 9 bases match TRBD2. The CDR3 spans 15 residues. V shed 5 bases, J shed 4 bases, and the junction held 6 bases outside the gene matches. The V gene's germline CDR1 is SGHTA and CDR2 FQGTGA. The DNA of the CDR3 is TGTGCCAGCAGCCTTCTAGCGGGACTATACAATGAGCAGTTCTTC. Its translation is CASSLLAGLYNEQFF.

The V call is TRBV13, the J call TRBJ2-5; no firm D call. The CDR3 sequence is 11 residues long. Germline CDR1 is PRHDT and CDR2 is FYEKMQ (reference sequence). V was shortened by 3 bases and J by 4 bases, with 3 bases between the two germline ends. The chain's CDR3 is CASSLAETQYF. DNA of the CDR3: TGTGCCAGCAGCTTGGCAGAGACCCAGTACTTC.

The chain couples TRBV28 to TRBJ2-1; D is possibly TRBD1 or TRBD2 (5 bases each). CDR1 is MDHEN and CDR2 is SYDVKM in the germline V gene. Trimming stripped 8 bases from V and 4 bases from J, with 12 bases between. There are 13 residues in the CDR3. The CDR3 sequence is CASRLGVYNEQFF. CDR3 bases: TGTGCCAGCCGCCTGGGGGTTTACAATGAGCAGTTCTTC. Together with reference TRBV28 and TRBJ2-1, the CDR3 gives the full variable domain: DVKVTQSSRYLVKRTGEKVFLECVQDMDHENMFWYRQDPGLGLRLIYFSYDVKMKEKGDIPEGYSVSREKKERFSLILESASTNQTSMYLCASRLGVYNEQFFGPGTRLTVL.

The rearrangement uses TRBV5-1 and TRBJ1-2; D might be TRBD1 (5 bases). Trimming left V 5 bases short and J 2 bases short, with 13 bases between. Germline CDR1 is SGHRS and CDR2 is YFSETQ. CDR3 size: 14 residues. CDR3 in DNA: TGCGCCAGCAGTTTCCGGGACCTCAACTATGGCTACACCTTC. This encodes CASSFRDLNYGYTF.

This chain links TRBV2 with TRBJ1-4; D not resolved. Deletions cut 6 bases from V and 8 bases from J, with 10 bases between. This CDR3 has 12 residues. The germline V gene has CDR1 SNHLY and CDR2 FYNNEI. The CDR3 DNA is TGTGCCAGCAGGGGAGAATCCGAAAAACTGTTTTTT. It specifies CASRGESEKLFF.

The V and J genes are TRBV7-9 and TRBJ1-4; TRBD1 aligns across 7 bases. Germline CDR1 and CDR2: SEHNR and FQNEAQ (reference sequence). V lost 6 bases to trimming and J lost 6 bases; unmatched junction nucleotides: 7. The CDR3 contains 14 residues. CDR3 in amino acids: CASRRGGSDEKLFF. The CDR3 DNA reads as TGTGCCAGCAGACGAGGGGGCTCGGATGAAAAACTGTTTTTT.

This clone was seen only once. V and J are TRBV7-2 and TRBJ1-2; D call uncertain. Between the trimmed V and J ends, which lost 6 bases and 6 bases, there was a span of 11 bases. Germline V CDR1 and CDR2: SGHTA, FQGNSA. This CDR3 has 12 amino acids. CDR3 nucleotide sequence: TGTGCCAGCAGGGTTTATGGGGATGGCTACACCTTC. Amino acid sequence: CASRVYGDGYTF.

The rearrangement joins TRBV29-1 to TRBJ1-1; TRBD1 might be the D (5 bases). Germline V CDR1 and CDR2: SQVTM, ANQGSEA. CDR3 length equals 12 residues. The V and J ends lost 5 bases and 1 base respectively, with 8 bases between them. CDR3 in DNA: TGCAGCGTTCTTGGGGGGAACACTGAAGCTTTCTTT. Protein: CSVLGGNTEAFF.

V is TRBV29-1 and J is TRBJ1-2; TRBD1 might be the D (5 bases). CDR3 length equals 13 residues. The germline V gene encodes CDR1 SQVTM and CDR2 ANQGSEA. The V gene lost 5 bases and the J gene lost 5 bases, with 15 bases spanning the gap. Written as DNA, the CDR3 is TGCAGCGTTCCGCAGGGAAGTCGGTATGGCTACACCTTC. This gives the protein CSVPQGSRYGYTF.

V gene TRBV4-3 combines with J gene TRBJ2-7; tentatively, D is TRBD1 (5 bases). This CDR3 has 13 residues. Looked up from germline, CDR1 is LGHNA and CDR2 is YSLEER. V was pared by 1 base and J by 3 bases, with 7 bases between. The CDR3 is CASSQGQHYEQYF. The DNA for the CDR3 is TGCGCCAGCAGCCAAGGACAGCACTACGAGCAGTACTTC.

V gene TRBV9 combines with J gene TRBJ2-2; 10 bases are a match to TRBD2. This CDR3 is built from 16 residues. Germline V gene sequence: CDR1 SGDLS, CDR2 YYNGEE. With V trimmed by 3 bases and J by 5 bases, 7 bases remained unmatched. The CDR3 bases are TGTGCCAGCAGCGGGAGCGGGAGGGCGCTTACCGGGGAGCTGTTTTTT. It codes for CASSGSGRALTGELFF. Using reference TRBV9 and TRBJ2-2 for the parts outside the CDR3, the full variable domain is DSGVTQTPKHLITATGQRVTLRCSPRSGDLSVYWYQQSLDQGLQFLIQYYNGEERAKGNILERFSAQQFPDLHSELNLSSLELGDSALYFCASSGSGRALTGELFFGEGSRLTVL.

The chain employs TRBV7-2 and TRBJ1-2; the match to TRBD1 covers 7 bases. Unmatched junction bases numbered 8, after V lost 5 bases and J lost 8 bases. Germline CDR1 reads SGHTA; CDR2 reads FQGNSA. The CDR3 contains 13 residues. The CDR3 nucleotides read TGTGCCAGCAGCAATCCGACAGGGCACGGCTACACCTTC. This codes for CASSNPTGHGYTF.